This TCR beta chain was recovered during a study of glioma-infiltrating T cells. Study-level points and caveats: CDR3 overlap between tissue and blood was very small.

In germline, CDR1 is LGHDT, CDR2 YNNKEL (reference sequence). This CDR3 is built from 16 residues. V was clipped by 1 base and J by 0 bases; unmatched bases: 2. At least ten counts were recorded for this clonotype. Its target is unknown. Amplification of TCR alpha and beta CDR3 regions from RNA used iRepertoire nested multiplex PCR. TCRdb reanalysed the multiplex PCR reads using MiXCR and keeps one entry per CDR3 protein. This repertoire shows 170,000 or so distinct CDR3 sequences, 43% found once; its top ten account for over 4%. This TCR was recovered from a human donor with low-grade glioma or glioblastoma, undergoing nonglioma brain surgery, or in good health (not recorded which). Material for sequencing was glioma tissue, nonneoplastic brain tissue, or PBMCs (not recorded which). The chain carries TRBV3-1 and TRBJ2-7; TRBD2 aligns across 11 bases. The CDR3 region has the DNA TGTGCCAGCAGCCAAGCGACTAGCGGGGCCTCCTACGAGCAGTACTTC. Its protein is CASSQATSGASYEQYF.